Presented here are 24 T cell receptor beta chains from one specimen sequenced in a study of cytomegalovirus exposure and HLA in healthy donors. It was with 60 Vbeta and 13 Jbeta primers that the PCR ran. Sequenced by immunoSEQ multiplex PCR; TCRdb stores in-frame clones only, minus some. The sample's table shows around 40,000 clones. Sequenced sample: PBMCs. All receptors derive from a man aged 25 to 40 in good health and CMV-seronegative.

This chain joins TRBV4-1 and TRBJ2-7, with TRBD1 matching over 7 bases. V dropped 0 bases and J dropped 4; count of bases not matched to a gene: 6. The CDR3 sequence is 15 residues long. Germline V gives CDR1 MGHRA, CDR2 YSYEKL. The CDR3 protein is CASSQDPDRLYEQYF. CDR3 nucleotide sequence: TGCGCCAGCAGCCAAGATCCGGACAGGCTTTACGAGCAGTACTTC.

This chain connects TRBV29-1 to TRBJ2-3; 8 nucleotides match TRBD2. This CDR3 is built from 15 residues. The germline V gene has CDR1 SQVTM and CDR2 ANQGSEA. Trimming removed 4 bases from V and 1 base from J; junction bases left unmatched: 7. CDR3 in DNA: TGCAGCGTTGGACATAGCGGGACGGGCACAGATACGCAGTATTTT. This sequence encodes CSVGHSGTGTDTQYF.

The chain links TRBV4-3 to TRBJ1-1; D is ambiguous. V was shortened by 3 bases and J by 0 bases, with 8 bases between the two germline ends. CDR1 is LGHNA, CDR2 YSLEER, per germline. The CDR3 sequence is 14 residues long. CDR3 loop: CASSHQPMNTEAFF. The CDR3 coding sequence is TGCGCCAGCAGCCACCAACCTATGAACACTGAAGCTTTCTTT.

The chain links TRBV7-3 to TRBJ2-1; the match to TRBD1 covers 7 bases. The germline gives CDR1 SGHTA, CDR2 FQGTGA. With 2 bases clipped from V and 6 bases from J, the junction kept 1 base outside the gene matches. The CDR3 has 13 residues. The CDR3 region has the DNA TGTGCCAGCAGCTTAGACAGGGTCAATGAGCAGTTCTTC. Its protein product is CASSLDRVNEQFF. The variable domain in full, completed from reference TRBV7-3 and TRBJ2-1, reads GAGVSQTPSNKVTEKGKYVELRCDPISGHTALYWYRQSLGQGPEFLIYFQGTGAADDSGLPNDRFFAVRPEGSVSTLKIQRTERGDSAVYLCASSLDRVNEQFFGPGTRLTVL.

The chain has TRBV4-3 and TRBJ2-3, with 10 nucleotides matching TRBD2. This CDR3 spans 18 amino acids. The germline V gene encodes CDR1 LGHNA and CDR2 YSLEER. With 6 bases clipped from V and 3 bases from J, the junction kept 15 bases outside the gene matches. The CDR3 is CASRASGSSGVGTDTQYF. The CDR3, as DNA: TGCGCCAGCAGGGCTAGCGGGAGTAGTGGAGTCGGTACAGATACGCAGTATTTT.

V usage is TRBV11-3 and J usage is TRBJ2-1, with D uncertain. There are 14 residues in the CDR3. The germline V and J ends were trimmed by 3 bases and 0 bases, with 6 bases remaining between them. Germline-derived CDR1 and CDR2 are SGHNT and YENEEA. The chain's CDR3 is CASSLESSYNEQFF. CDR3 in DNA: TGTGCCAGCAGCTTGGAGAGCTCCTACAATGAGCAGTTCTTC.

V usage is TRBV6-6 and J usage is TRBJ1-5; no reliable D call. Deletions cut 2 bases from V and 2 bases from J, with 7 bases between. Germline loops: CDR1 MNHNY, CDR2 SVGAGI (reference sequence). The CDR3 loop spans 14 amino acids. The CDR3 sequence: CASSYLQGNQPQHF. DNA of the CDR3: TGTGCCAGCAGTTACCTGCAGGGCAATCAGCCCCAGCATTTT.

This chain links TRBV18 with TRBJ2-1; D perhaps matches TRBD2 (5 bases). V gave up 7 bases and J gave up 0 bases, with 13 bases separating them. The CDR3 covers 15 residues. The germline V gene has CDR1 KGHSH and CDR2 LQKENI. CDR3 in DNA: TGTGCCAGCTTTAGGGAGCGGAGCTCCTACAATGAGCAGTTCTTC. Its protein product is CASFRERSSYNEQFF.

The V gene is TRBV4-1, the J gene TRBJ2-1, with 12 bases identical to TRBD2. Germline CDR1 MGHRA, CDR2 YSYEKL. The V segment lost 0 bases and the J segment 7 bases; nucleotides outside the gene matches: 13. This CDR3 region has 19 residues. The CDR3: CASSQEFPSETSGRNEQFF. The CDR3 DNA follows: TGCGCCAGCAGCCAAGAGTTTCCAAGCGAGACTAGCGGGAGAAATGAGCAGTTCTTC.

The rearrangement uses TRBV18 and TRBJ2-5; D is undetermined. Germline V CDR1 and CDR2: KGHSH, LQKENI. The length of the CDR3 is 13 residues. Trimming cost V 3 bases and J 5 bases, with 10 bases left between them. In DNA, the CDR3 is TGTGCCAGCTCACCGGCCAGCGAGGAGACCCAGTACTTC. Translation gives CASSPASEETQYF. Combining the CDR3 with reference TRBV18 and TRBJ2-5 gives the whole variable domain NAGVMQNPRHLVRRRGQEARLRCSPMKGHSHVYWYRQLPEEGLKFMVYLQKENIIDESGMPKERFSAEFPKEGPSILRIQQVVRGDSAAYFCASSPASEETQYFGPGTRLLVL.

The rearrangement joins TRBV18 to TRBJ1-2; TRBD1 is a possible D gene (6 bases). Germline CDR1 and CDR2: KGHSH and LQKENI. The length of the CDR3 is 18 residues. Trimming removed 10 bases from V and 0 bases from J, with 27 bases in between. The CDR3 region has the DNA TGTGCCATCCTGGTAAGCGGACAGATGCCTCCTTCTAACTATGGCTACACCTTC. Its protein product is CAILVSGQMPPSNYGYTF.

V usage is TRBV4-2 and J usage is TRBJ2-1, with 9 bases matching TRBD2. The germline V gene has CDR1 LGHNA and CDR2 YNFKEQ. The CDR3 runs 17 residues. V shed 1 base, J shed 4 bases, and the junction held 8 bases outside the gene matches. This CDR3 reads CASSQGAAGGLYNEQFF. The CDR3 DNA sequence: TGTGCCAGCAGCCAAGGAGCGGCGGGAGGGTTATACAATGAGCAGTTCTTC.

The CDR3 region is CASSRQGLDSPLHF. For the CDR3, the DNA is TGCGCCAGCAGCCGACAGGGATTGGATTCACCCCTCCACTTT. The rearrangement uses TRBV4-1 and TRBJ1-6; TRBD1 matches 7 bases. This CDR3 is 14 amino acids long. After removal of 4 bases from V and 8 bases from J, the junction contained 5 bases not matched to a gene. Germline V gene sequence: CDR1 MGHRA, CDR2 YSYEKL.

This CDR3 is CASSLGTVEVETQYF. CDR3 nucleotides: TGCGCCAGCAGCCTAGGGACAGTGGAGGTGGAGACCCAGTACTTC. J is TRBJ2-5 and V is TRBV4-3; TRBD1 aligns across 7 bases. The CDR3 has 15 amino acids. The V gene end was trimmed by 4 bases and the J gene end by 5 bases; junction bases not matched to a gene: 10. Germline CDR1 LGHNA, CDR2 YSLEER.

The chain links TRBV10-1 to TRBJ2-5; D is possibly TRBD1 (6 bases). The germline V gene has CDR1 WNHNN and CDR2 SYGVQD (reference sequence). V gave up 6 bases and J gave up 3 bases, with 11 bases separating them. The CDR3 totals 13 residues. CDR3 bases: TGCGCCAGCAGAGAGGACAGAGAAGAGACCCAGTACTTC. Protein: CASREDREETQYF.

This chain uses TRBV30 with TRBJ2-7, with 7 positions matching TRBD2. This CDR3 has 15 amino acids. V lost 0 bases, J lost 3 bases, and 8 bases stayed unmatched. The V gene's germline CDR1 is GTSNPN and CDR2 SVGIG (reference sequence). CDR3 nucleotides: TGTGCCTGGAGTGTGGGGGAGGGCACGGGCTACGAGCAGTACTTC. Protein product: CAWSVGEGTGYEQYF.

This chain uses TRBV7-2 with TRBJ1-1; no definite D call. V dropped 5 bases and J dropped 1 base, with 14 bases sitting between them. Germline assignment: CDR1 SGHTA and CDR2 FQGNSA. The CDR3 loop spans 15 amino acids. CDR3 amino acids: CASSPRGSRNTEAFF. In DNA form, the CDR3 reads TGTGCCAGCAGCCCCCGAGGGTCCAGGAACACTGAAGCTTTCTTT.

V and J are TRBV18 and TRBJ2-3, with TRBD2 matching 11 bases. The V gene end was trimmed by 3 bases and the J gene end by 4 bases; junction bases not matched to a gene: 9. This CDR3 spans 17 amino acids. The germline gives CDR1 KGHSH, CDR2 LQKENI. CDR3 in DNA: TGTGCCAGCTCACCTCGGACTAGCGGGTTGTCCGCAGATACGCAGTATTTT. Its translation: CASSPRTSGLSADTQYF.

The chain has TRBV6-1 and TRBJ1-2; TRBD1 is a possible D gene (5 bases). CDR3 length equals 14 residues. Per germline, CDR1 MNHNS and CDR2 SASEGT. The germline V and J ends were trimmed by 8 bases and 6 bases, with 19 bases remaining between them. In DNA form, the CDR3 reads TGTGCCAGCGCCCCCTGGGGGGAGACGGATGGCTACACCTTC. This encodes CASAPWGETDGYTF.

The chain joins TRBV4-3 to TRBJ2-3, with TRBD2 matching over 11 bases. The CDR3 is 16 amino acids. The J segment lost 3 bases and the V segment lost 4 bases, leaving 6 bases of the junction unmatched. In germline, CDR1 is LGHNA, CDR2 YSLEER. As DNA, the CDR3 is TGCGCCAGCAGCCCGACTAGCGGGGAGATTACAGATACGCAGTATTTT. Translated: CASSPTSGEITDTQYF.

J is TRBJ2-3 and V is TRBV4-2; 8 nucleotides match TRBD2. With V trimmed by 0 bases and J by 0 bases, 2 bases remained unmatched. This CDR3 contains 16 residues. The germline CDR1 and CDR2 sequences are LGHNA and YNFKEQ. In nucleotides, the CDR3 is TGTGCCAGCAGCCAAGATCCTAGCGGGAGCACAGATACGCAGTATTTT. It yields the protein CASSQDPSGSTDTQYF.

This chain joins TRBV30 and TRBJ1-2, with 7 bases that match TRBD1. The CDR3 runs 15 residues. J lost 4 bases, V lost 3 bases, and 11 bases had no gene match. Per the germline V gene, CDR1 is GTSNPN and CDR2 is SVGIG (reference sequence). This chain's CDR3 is CAWSRRDSLPYGYTF. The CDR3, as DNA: TGTGCCTGGAGCCGCCGGGACAGCCTGCCCTATGGCTACACCTTC.

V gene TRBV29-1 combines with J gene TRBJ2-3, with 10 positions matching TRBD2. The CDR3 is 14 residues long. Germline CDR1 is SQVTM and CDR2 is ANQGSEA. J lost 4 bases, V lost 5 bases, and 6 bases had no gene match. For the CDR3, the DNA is TGCAGCGTTAAGCGGGAGGGCCGATCAGATACGCAGTATTTT. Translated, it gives CSVKREGRSDTQYF.

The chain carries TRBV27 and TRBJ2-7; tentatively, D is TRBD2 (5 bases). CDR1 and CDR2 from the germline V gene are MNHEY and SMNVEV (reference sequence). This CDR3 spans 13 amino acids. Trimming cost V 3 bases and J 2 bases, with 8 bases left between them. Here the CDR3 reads CASSFSATYEQYF. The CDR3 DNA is TGTGCCAGCAGTTTTAGCGCGACCTACGAGCAGTACTTC.